Each of the 24 T cell receptor beta chains below was sequenced from the same sample in a study of T cell changes during pregnancy in multiple sclerosis. Assay: immunoSEQ multiplex PCR; the TCRdb copy retains only in-frame clones and omits some. The repertoire holds about 39,000 clones, with roughly 84% as singletons. Sequenced material: CD8+ T cells from peripheral blood mononuclear cells, taken in the first trimester of pregnancy. These receptors all stem from a female donor with multiple sclerosis, enrolled in a pregnancy study.

This chain connects TRBV4-3 to TRBJ1-1, with a tentative D call TRBD1 (5 bases). Trimming removed 1 base at V and 3 bases at J, with 12 bases between. CDR1 is LGHNA and CDR2 is YSLEER in the germline V gene. The CDR3 covers 15 residues. The CDR3 DNA reads TGCGCCAGCAGCCAAGGAGACAGCGATTACACTGAAGCTTTCTTT. The encoded protein is CASSQGDSDYTEAFF.

The chain carries TRBV5-1 and TRBJ2-3, with 11 bases aligning to TRBD2. Trimming at V came to 4 bases and at J to 0 bases, leaving 4 bases not matched to a gene. Germline loops: CDR1 SGHRS, CDR2 YFSETQ. This CDR3 region has 16 residues. CDR3 nucleotides: TGCGCCAGCAGCCAAATAGCGGGGGGGAGCACAGATACGCAGTATTTT. Its translation: CASSQIAGGSTDTQYF.

The J gene is TRBJ1-6, the V gene TRBV5-6; D perhaps matches TRBD1 (5 bases). Germline CDR1 is SGHDT and CDR2 is YYEEEE. Trimming removed 1 base from V and 9 bases from J, with 17 bases in between. CDR3 length: 16 amino acids. CDR3 bases: TGTGCCAGCAGCTTGTATCTCGGCCATAGGGGTTCACCCCTCCACTTT. Translating gives CASSLYLGHRGSPLHF.

The chain uses TRBV23-1 and TRBJ1-1; D may be TRBD1 (5 bases). TRBV23-1 is classed as an ORF, of uncertain function. The CDR3 runs to 16 residues. V lost 3 bases, J lost 3 bases, and 17 bases lay in between. In nucleotides, the CDR3 is TGCGCCAGCAGTCACCCCGCGCCATGGGGGGACACTGAAGCTTTCTTT. Translated: CASSHPAPWGDTEAFF.

The CDR3 spells CASSPIGGNTEAFF. CDR3 sequence (DNA): TGTGCCAGCAGTCCAATAGGGGGGAACACTGAAGCTTTCTTT. The chain recombines TRBV6-6 with TRBJ1-1; D is perhaps TRBD1 (6 bases). The CDR3 has 14 amino acids. V gave up 5 bases and J gave up 1 base, with 11 bases separating them. From germline, CDR1 is MNHNY and CDR2 SVGAGI (reference sequence).

The chain is built from TRBV7-2 and TRBJ1-2, with D tentatively TRBD1 (5 bases). This CDR3 has 14 residues. V was cut by 1 base and J by 2 bases, with 8 bases left in between. CDR1 SGHTA and CDR2 FQGNSA come from the germline V gene. CDR3 sequence reads: CASSLETENYGYTF. CDR3 coding DNA: TGTGCCAGCAGCTTAGAGACAGAGAACTATGGCTACACCTTC.

This chain links TRBV15 with TRBJ1-5, with TRBD1 identical over 8 bases. Germline V lookup: CDR1 LNHNV, CDR2 YYDKDF (reference sequence). Trimming took 5 bases from V and 1 from J; bases not matched to a gene: 4. The CDR3 is 15 amino acids. As DNA, the CDR3 is TGTGCCACCAGCCCAGGGACAGGAAGCAATCAGCCCCAGCATTTT. Amino acid sequence: CATSPGTGSNQPQHF. Variable domain in full (rest from reference TRBV15 and TRBJ1-5): DAMVIQNPRYQVTQFGKPVTLSCSQTLNHNVMYWYQQKSSQAPKLLFHYYDKDFNNEADTPDNFQSRRPNTSFCFLDIRSPGLGDTAMYLCATSPGTGSNQPQHFGDGTRLSIL.

The DNA for the CDR3 is TGTGCCAGCAGTCCGACATTACCCATACCCGGGACAGGGCCGTACTTC. It yields the protein CASSPTLPIPGTGPYF. The V call is TRBV5-4, the J call TRBJ2-7, with 9 bases identical to TRBD1. V lost 5 bases to trimming and J lost 12 bases; unmatched junction nucleotides: 21. Per germline, CDR1 SGHNT and CDR2 YYREEE (reference sequence). The CDR3 consists of 16 residues. The full variable domain, rest sourced from reference TRBV5-4 and TRBJ2-7, is ETGVTQSPTHLIKTRGQQVTLRCSSQSGHNTVSWYQQALGQGPQFIFQYYREEENGRGNFPPRFSGLQFPNYSSELNVNALELDDSALYLCASSPTLPIPGTGPYFGPGTRLTVT.

V gene TRBV10-1 combines with J gene TRBJ1-5, with D perhaps TRBD1 (5 bases). Deletions cut 4 bases from V and 7 bases from J, with 11 bases between. The CDR3 contains 13 residues. In germline, CDR1 is WNHNN, CDR2 SYGVQD (reference sequence). In nucleotides, the CDR3 is TGCGCCAGCAGTGCGCAGGGTTGCCAGCCCCAGCATTTT. Encoded protein: CASSAQGCQPQHF.

This clone was seen once. The chain couples TRBV19 to TRBJ2-7; D is possibly TRBD1 (5 bases). Germline lookup yields CDR1 LNHDA and CDR2 SQIVND (reference sequence). V was clipped by 7 bases and J by 2 bases, with 15 bases between them. This CDR3 is built from 14 residues. CDR3 region: CASMSGIGAYEQYF. The CDR3 bases are TGTGCCAGTATGTCGGGTATAGGGGCCTACGAGCAGTACTTC. Full variable domain (missing parts from reference TRBV19 and TRBJ2-7): DGGITQSPKYLFRKEGQNVTLSCEQNLNHDAMYWYRQDPGQGLRLIYYSQIVNDFQKGDIAEGYSVSREKKESFPLTVTSAQKNPTAFYLCASMSGIGAYEQYFGPGTRLTVT.

Within the sample, this clone is medium-sized. The V call is TRBV10-3, the J call TRBJ1-1; 7 bases align to TRBD1. The germline gives CDR1 ENHRY, CDR2 SYGVKD. This CDR3 is built from 16 residues. V was pared by 4 bases and J by 3 bases, with 11 bases of the junction left unmatched. The CDR3 nucleotides read TGTGCCATCAGTGCGTTCGACAGGGAAGAGGACACTGAAGCTTTCTTT. Translated: CAISAFDREEDTEAFF.

The DNA of the CDR3 is TGCGCCAGCAGCCAAGATCGAGGCTTACCCTACGAGCAGTACTTC. This translates into CASSQDRGLPYEQYF. The chain combines TRBV4-1 with TRBJ2-7; the D is unclear. The V end was cut by 0 bases, the J end by 2 bases, with 11 bases between. The CDR3 runs 15 residues. Germline-derived CDR1 and CDR2 are MGHRA and YSYEKL.

This rearrangement joins TRBV7-7 to TRBJ2-5; D perhaps matches TRBD2 (6 bases). The V gene lost 3 bases and the J gene lost 4 bases, with 9 bases spanning the gap. Germline assignment: CDR1 SSHAT and CDR2 FNYEAQ (reference sequence). The CDR3 has 13 amino acids. The CDR3 is CASSFFGGETQYF. DNA of the CDR3: TGTGCCAGCAGCTTTTTCGGGGGAGAGACCCAGTACTTC.

The gene calls are TRBV6-5 and TRBJ2-1; tentative D call: TRBD2 (6 bases). The CDR3 is 12 amino acids. The V and J ends lost 10 bases and 9 bases respectively, with 16 bases between them. CDR1 is MNHEY, CDR2 SVGAGI, per germline. The CDR3 coding sequence is TGTGCCACCCGGGAGCAGACTGGTGAGCAGTTCTTC. Its translation: CATREQTGEQFF.

The chain joins TRBV4-1 to TRBJ1-2, with 7 nucleotides matching TRBD1. The CDR3 runs 13 residues. Germline V CDR1 and CDR2: MGHRA, YSYEKL. J gave up 4 bases and V 6 bases, and 5 bases lay outside the gene matches. The CDR3 DNA is TGCGCCAGCAGTCCCGGGACAGTCTATGGCTACACCTTC. Protein sequence: CASSPGTVYGYTF.

The V call is TRBV9, the J call TRBJ1-5, with D perhaps matching TRBD1 (6 bases). Germline values: CDR1 SGDLS, CDR2 YYNGEE. The CDR3 spans 14 residues. V dropped 4 bases and J dropped 0 bases, with 8 bases sitting between them. CDR3: CASSPDSSNQPQHF. CDR3 coding DNA: TGTGCCAGCAGCCCGGACAGTAGCAATCAGCCCCAGCATTTT.

This chain uses TRBV27 with TRBJ2-3; 7 nucleotides agree with TRBD1. The junction had 8 bases not matched to a gene; V was cut back by 5 bases and J by 3 bases. Germline V gene lookup returns CDR1 MNHEY and CDR2 SMNVEV (reference sequence). The CDR3 loop spans 15 amino acids. CDR3 sequence reads: CASSPRQGTTDTQYF. The CDR3 DNA sequence: TGTGCCAGCAGTCCCAGACAGGGTACGACAGATACGCAGTATTTT.

The chain is built from TRBV2 and TRBJ1-1, with TRBD1 identical over 7 bases. The J segment lost 2 bases and the V segment lost 5 bases, leaving 5 bases of the junction unmatched. The germline gives CDR1 SNHLY, CDR2 FYNNEI. This CDR3 is 14 amino acids long. Here the CDR3 reads CASSSGQSNTEAFF. In DNA, the CDR3 is TGTGCCAGCAGTTCGGGACAGAGTAACACTGAAGCTTTCTTT. Full variable domain (missing parts from reference TRBV2 and TRBJ1-1): EPEVTQTPSHQVTQMGQEVILRCVPISNHLYFYWYRQILGQKVEFLVSFYNNEISEKSEIFDDQFSVERPDGSNFTLKIRSTKLEDSAMYFCASSSGQSNTEAFFGQGTRLTVV.

The rearrangement uses TRBV11-2 and TRBJ2-7, with D unresolved. V was shortened by 1 base and J by 0 bases, with 4 bases between the two germline ends. The CDR3 spans 13 residues. Germline V gene lookup returns CDR1 SGHAT and CDR2 FQNNGV. CDR3 nucleotides: TGTGCCAGCAGCTTAGGAGTCTCCTACGAGCAGTACTTC. Protein product: CASSLGVSYEQYF.

This chain uses TRBV27 with TRBJ1-2; D may be TRBD1 (6 bases). Trimming left V 6 bases short and J 1 base short, with 15 bases between. CDR1 and CDR2 (germline): MNHEY, SMNVEV (reference sequence). The CDR3 extends over 15 amino acids. The CDR3 is CASSLHPGHNYGYTF. CDR3 nucleotides: TGTGCCAGCAGCCTCCATCCGGGACATAACTATGGCTACACCTTC.

The CDR3 reads CASGLVISGGRNEQFF. CDR3 coding DNA: TGTGCTAGTGGTTTGGTAATTAGCGGGGGGAGGAATGAGCAGTTCTTC. The chain joins TRBV12-5 to TRBJ2-1; 10 bases line up with TRBD2. The junction had 6 bases not matched to a gene; V was cut back by 0 bases and J by 7 bases. The CDR3 runs 16 residues. The germline gives CDR1 LGHNT, CDR2 FRNRAP.

The chain is built from TRBV6-5 and TRBJ2-1, with 9 bases fitting TRBD2. The CDR3 is 16 amino acids. The V and J ends lost 0 bases and 9 bases, in that order; junction bases with no gene match: 9. The germline gives CDR1 MNHEY, CDR2 SVGAGI. In DNA form, the CDR3 reads TGTGCCAGCAGTTACTCTCCCTTAGCGGGGGATGGTGAGCAGTTCTTC. Residues: CASSYSPLAGDGEQFF.

The chain carries TRBV6-4 and TRBJ2-2, with D tentatively TRBD2 (5 bases). Germline V gives CDR1 MRHNA, CDR2 SNTAGT. The length of the CDR3 is 14 residues. Trimming took off 2 bases at V and 2 bases at J, with 6 bases between the two ends. The CDR3 reads CASSDRTNTGELFF. The CDR3 nucleotides read TGTGCCAGCAGTGACAGGACTAACACCGGGGAGCTGTTTTTT.

This chain connects TRBV7-2 to TRBJ2-7, with TRBD2 as a possible D gene (6 bases). In germline, CDR1 is SGHTA, CDR2 FQGNSA. V gave up 3 bases and J gave up 3 bases, with 21 bases separating them. The CDR3 is made up of 17 amino acids. Here the CDR3 DNA reads TGTGCCAGCAGCTTGGGGCTGTATCGGGGGAAGGACTACGAGCAGTACTTC. Translating it yields CASSLGLYRGKDYEQYF.